Listed below are T cell receptor beta chains from one sample, sequenced in a study of identical twins. TCRdb reprocessed the 5' RACE reads with MiXCR, giving one entry per CDR3 protein. The sample has 690,000 or so distinct CDR3 sequences; approximately 6.1% are singletons. Sequenced: naive T cells sorted from blood. These receptors were taken from a man younger than 30 in good health. Both conserved end residues are part of each CDR3. A D gene is named only where the DNA matches it firmly. Not all rows give a size; the values are once, few, many and, for expanded clones, a class.

v_call	j_call	cdr3_length	d_call	clone_size	cdr3_aa	cdr3_nt
TRBV11-3	TRBJ1-1	13	.	few	CASSRLGSPEAFF	TGTGCCAGCAGTAGGTTAGGATCTCCCGAAGCTTTCTTT
TRBV29-1	TRBJ2-3	12	.	many	CSAEGIKVTQYF	TGCAGCGCTGAGGGTATCAAGGTTACGCAGTATTTT
TRBV7-2	TRBJ1-2	12	.	many	CASSSLNYGYTF	TGTGCCAGCAGCTCCCTTAACTATGGCTACACCTTC
TRBV15	TRBJ2-1	15	.	few	CATSRGGDLPLGQFF	TGTGCCACCAGCAGAGGTGGGGACTTACCCTTGGGGCAGTTCTTC
TRBV29-1	TRBJ2-3	13	.	.	CSVGGTRTDTQYF	TGCAGCGTTGGAGGGACCCGCACAGATACGCAGTATTTT
TRBV7-9	TRBJ2-7	13	.	many	CASSGFEGYEQYF	TGTGCCAGCAGCGGGTTCGAAGGGTACGAGCAGTACTTC
TRBV13	TRBJ2-1	12	.	few	CASRVTSSEQFF	TGTGCCAGCAGGGTAACGAGCAGTGAGCAGTTCTTC
TRBV20-1	TRBJ1-1	13	TRBD1	many	CSAPSRGDTEAFF	TGCAGTGCTCCAAGCAGGGGGGACACTGAAGCTTTCTTT
TRBV6-5	TRBJ2-5	15	.	many	CASSYSNPGGGTQYF	TGTGCCAGCAGTTACTCGAATCCAGGGGGGGGGACCCAGTACTTC
TRBV6-5	TRBJ1-1	15	TRBD1	many	CASSYSWDRGSEAFF	TGTGCCAGCAGTTACTCGTGGGACAGGGGGTCTGAAGCTTTCTTT
TRBV30	TRBJ1-6	9	.	.	CAGDPPFHF	TGTGCGGGGGATCCACCCTTCCACTTT
TRBV27	TRBJ2-3	14	.	many	CASSLRLSRDTQYF	TGTGCCAGCAGTTTACGGCTCTCGAGGGATACGCAGTATTTT
TRBV7-2	TRBJ2-7	12	.	many	CASSLIGYEQYF	TGTGCCAGCAGTCTTATCGGGTACGAGCAGTACTTC
TRBV7-8	TRBJ2-7	16	TRBD1	.	CASSSVDRGEGYEQYF	TGTGCCAGCAGCTCAGTGGACAGGGGAGAAGGTTACGAGCAGTACTTC
TRBV27	TRBJ2-1	16	TRBD2	.	CASSLYSGGSYNEQFF	TGTGCGAGCAGTTTATACAGCGGGGGCTCCTACAATGAGCAGTTCTTC
TRBV20-1	TRBJ2-3	12	.	many	CSARDWGDTQYF	TGCAGTGCTAGAGATTGGGGAGATACGCAGTATTTT
TRBV5-5	TRBJ1-5	15	TRBD1	many	CASSWAGTENQPQHF	TGTGCCAGCAGTTGGGCCGGGACAGAAAATCAGCCCCAGCATTTT
TRBV5-4	TRBJ2-1	13	.	few	CASSLGKWNEQFF	TGTGCCAGCAGCTTGGGAAAGTGGAATGAGCAGTTCTTC
TRBV15	TRBJ2-2	18	TRBD1	many	CATSRDRVSGGNTGELFF	TGTGCCACCAGCAGAGATCGTGTGTCAGGGGGAAACACCGGGGAGCTGTTTTTT
TRBV7-9	TRBJ2-1	15	TRBD2	few	CASSLPSGRALEQFF	TGTGCCAGCAGCCTCCCTAGCGGGAGGGCCCTTGAGCAGTTCTTC
TRBV7-9	TRBJ2-1	14	.	.	CASSLDWGDNEQFF	TGTGCCAGCAGCTTAGACTGGGGGGACAATGAGCAGTTCTTC
TRBV20-1	TRBJ2-1	16	TRBD2	.	CSASLVGLAGGGEQFF	TGCAGTGCTAGTCTCGTAGGACTAGCCGGGGGTGGGGAGCAGTTCTTC
TRBV7-9	TRBJ1-6	14	.	many	CASSRGTAGLTLHF	TGTGCCAGCAGCCGAGGGACGGCTGGACTCACCCTCCACTTT
TRBV25-1	TRBJ2-4	15	TRBD1	few	CASSAVQGAYGIQYF	TGTGCCAGCAGTGCAGTCCAGGGGGCATATGGCATTCAGTACTTC
TRBV27	TRBJ2-1	18	TRBD2	many	CASSLQFKLAGGSNEQFF	TGTGCCAGCAGTCTACAGTTTAAACTAGCGGGAGGAAGTAATGAGCAGTTCTTC
TRBV30	TRBJ1-1	14	.	.	CAWRARQLNTEAFF	TGTGCCTGGAGAGCGCGGCAGCTGAACACTGAAGCTTTCTTT
TRBV30	TRBJ1-1	15	.	.	CAWSSIGHLNTEAFF	TGTGCCTGGAGTTCCATTGGACACTTGAACACTGAAGCTTTCTTT
TRBV4-3	TRBJ2-4	13	.	many	CASSQGVENIQYF	TGCGCCAGCAGCCAAGGGGTAGAAAACATTCAGTACTTC
TRBV12-3/TRBV12-4	TRBJ2-7	13	.	.	CASSYEEIDEQYF	TGTGCCAGCAGTTACGAGGAGATCGACGAGCAGTACTTC
TRBV11-3	TRBJ2-1	15	.	few	CASSLDGRELNEQFF	TGTGCCAGCAGCTTAGACGGCCGGGAACTTAATGAGCAGTTCTTC
TRBV5-1	TRBJ2-1	13	.	.	CASSDDSKDEQFF	TGCGCCAGCAGCGACGACAGTAAGGATGAGCAGTTCTTC
TRBV12-3/TRBV12-4	TRBJ1-3	14	.	many	CASRKTASGNTIYF	TGTGCCAGCAGGAAGACTGCCTCTGGAAACACCATATATTTT
TRBV11-2	TRBJ2-3	17	TRBD2	few	CASSYLKTSSDTDTQYF	TGTGCCAGCAGCTATCTCAAGACTAGCTCAGACACAGATACGCAGTATTTT
TRBV13	TRBJ2-7	15	TRBD1	few	CASSHGGTGRYEQYF	TGTGCCAGCAGCCACGGCGGGACAGGGAGATACGAGCAGTACTTC
TRBV5-1	TRBJ2-6	15	.	.	CASSLSLPGANVLTF	TGCGCCAGCAGCTTGTCCCTCCCTGGGGCCAACGTCCTGACTTTC
TRBV9	TRBJ2-1	14	TRBD1	many	CASSARTGTIEQFF	TGTGCCAGCAGCGCAAGGACAGGGACAATTGAGCAGTTCTTC
TRBV10-3	TRBJ2-3	16	TRBD2	many	CAISESTSGDADTQYF	TGTGCCATCAGTGAGTCGACTAGCGGAGATGCAGATACGCAGTATTTT
TRBV27	TRBJ1-4	14	.	.	CASSLWGGNEKLFF	TGTGCCAGCAGTTTATGGGGCGGGAATGAAAAACTGTTTTTT
TRBV10-3	TRBJ1-6	16	.	.	CAISRREISYNSPLHF	TGTGCCATCAGTCGCAGGGAAATCTCCTATAATTCACCCCTCCACTTT
TRBV29-1	TRBJ2-7	14	.	.	CSVEAGRSSYEQYF	TGCAGCGTTGAAGCTGGTAGGAGCTCCTACGAGCAGTACTTC
TRBV28	TRBJ1-5	12	.	many	CASSLGYQPQHF	TGTGCCAGCAGTTTAGGCTATCAGCCCCAGCATTTT
TRBV12-3/TRBV12-4	TRBJ2-2	15	.	many	CASSQSGGRAGELFF	TGTGCCAGCAGCCAAAGCGGAGGGCGCGCCGGGGAGCTGTTTTTT
TRBV7-9	TRBJ2-1	13	.	many	CASSLVMSYEQFF	TGTGCCAGCAGCTTAGTAATGAGTTATGAGCAGTTCTTC
TRBV6-2/TRBV6-3	TRBJ1-5	17	.	many	CASSFPPGGYSNQPQHF	TGTGCCAGCAGTTTTCCCCCCGGCGGATATAGCAATCAGCCCCAGCATTTT
TRBV12-3/TRBV12-4	TRBJ2-7	15	TRBD2	.	CASTPGGRGIYEQYF	TGTGCCAGCACCCCGGGCGGGAGGGGGATCTACGAGCAGTACTTC
TRBV4-2	TRBJ2-1	16	TRBD2	many	CASSQRPPGGEHEQFF	TGTGCCAGCAGCCAAAGGCCACCGGGGGGGGAGCATGAGCAGTTCTTC
TRBV29-1	TRBJ2-7	14	TRBD2	many	CSVRRETPSYEQYF	TGCAGCGTCCGGCGGGAGACCCCTTCCTACGAGCAGTACTTC
TRBV20-1	TRBJ2-1	15	TRBD2	.	CSARDGLAGANEQFF	TGCAGTGCTAGAGATGGATTAGCGGGAGCCAATGAGCAGTTCTTC
TRBV27	TRBJ2-5	15	.	few	CASSLHVGNRETQYF	TGTGCCAGCAGTTTGCACGTAGGGAACCGAGAGACCCAGTACTTC
TRBV10-3	TRBJ2-3	18	TRBD2	.	CANATGLVGLLITDTQYF	TGTGCCAACGCAACGGGACTAGTAGGACTGCTAATCACAGATACGCAGTATTTT
TRBV5-1	TRBJ1-5	15	.	many	CASSGGTGSNQPQHF	TGCGCCAGCAGCGGAGGGACGGGAAGCAATCAGCCCCAGCATTTT
TRBV10-3	TRBJ2-3	16	TRBD2	many	CAMSRTSGNFTDTQYF	TGTGCCATGTCGCGGACTAGCGGGAATTTTACAGATACGCAGTATTTT
TRBV7-9	TRBJ2-3	15	TRBD2	many	CASSPHSGSTDTQYF	TGTGCCAGCAGCCCTCATAGCGGGAGCACAGATACGCAGTATTTT
TRBV25-1	TRBJ1-2	12	.	few	CASSRPNYGYTF	TGTGCCAGCAGTCGGCCGAACTATGGCTACACCTTC
TRBV7-8	TRBJ2-3	13	.	many	CASSLTMTHTQYF	TGTGCCAGCAGCTTGACTATGACTCATACGCAGTATTTT
TRBV20-1	TRBJ2-1	18	TRBD2	.	CSARRGTSGTGSYNEQFF	TGCAGTGCTAGAAGAGGGACTAGCGGGACGGGTTCCTACAATGAGCAGTTCTTC
TRBV5-1	TRBJ2-3	13	.	many	CASSLTLKDTQYF	TGCGCCAGCAGCCTGACCCTGAAGGATACGCAGTATTTT
TRBV5-1	TRBJ2-3	11	.	many	CASGDTDTQYF	TGCGCCAGCGGAGACACAGATACGCAGTATTTT
TRBV6-4	TRBJ2-2	14	.	.	CASRQTSLSGELFF	TGTGCCAGCCGTCAGACTAGTCTGTCCGGGGAGCTGTTTTTT
TRBV20-1	TRBJ1-1	10	.	few	CSARYPEAFF	TGCAGTGCTAGATACCCTGAAGCTTTCTTT